This T cell receptor (beta chain) appears in the sequencing data of a study of blood T cells in healthy people across ages. The study, taken as a whole, reports: The CMV status of each donor remained undetermined, and this could have confounded shifts in expanded clonotypes. Diversity was higher, and naive CD4+ cells more numerous, in long-lived donors than in aged donors.

There are a few counts of this clonotype. Its antigen is unknown. A second PCR of about 7 to 11 cycles used a sample-barcoded 5' primer and a J-beta primer mix. The template-switch adaptor, which had 12 random nucleotides, put a tag on each cDNA molecule. MiXCR, run by TCRdb on the 5' RACE reads, gives a single entry per CDR3 protein. In the table there are about 2 million distinct CDR3 sequences, about 50% of which are singletons. Germline CDR1 DFQATT, CDR2 SNEGSKA (reference sequence). There are 17 residues in the CDR3. The V gene end was trimmed by 0 bases and the J gene end by 1 base; junction bases not matched to a gene: 12.

The sequenced material came from blood. This clonotype originated in a woman between 40 and 50 years old in good health. The chain recombines TRBV20-1 with TRBJ2-7; 7 nucleotides line up with TRBD2. CDR3 sequence: CSARDNSRTSDSYEQYF. The CDR3 nucleotides read TGCAGTGCTAGAGATAATTCCCGGACTAGTGATTCCTACGAGCAGTACTTC.